The sample holds many counts of the clone carrying this T cell receptor (beta chain). Its antigen is as yet unknown. Extraction of total RNA produced a minimum of 5 micrograms from each sample. The data derive from a study of blood T cells in healthy people across ages. Study-wide points: Strong correlation was found linking TCR beta diversity to naive T cell percentage. Per million T cells, the diversity of TCR beta decreased roughly linearly as age advanced.

Primers used in a second PCR of roughly 6 to 12 cycles were a sample-barcoded 5' primer and a J-beta primer mix. A template-switch adaptor with 12 random nucleotides tagged each cDNA molecule. TCRdb re-derived calls from the 5' RACE reads in MiXCR, one entry per CDR3 protein. The top ten clones hold roughly 10% of a sample with 1.5 million to 2 million distinct CDR3 sequences, roughly 32% of them seen once. V lost 1 base, J lost 1 base, and 8 bases lay in between. Germline CDR1 reads MGHRA; CDR2 reads YSYEKL. The CDR3 totals 14 residues. The receptor's source is a woman in her 30s in good health. The V and J genes are TRBV4-1 and TRBJ2-7, with a weak D call TRBD1 (6 bases). Source material: blood. CDR3 protein: CASSQGGTSYEQYF. The CDR3 DNA reads as TGCGCCAGCAGCCAAGGAGGGACATCCTACGAGCAGTACTTC.